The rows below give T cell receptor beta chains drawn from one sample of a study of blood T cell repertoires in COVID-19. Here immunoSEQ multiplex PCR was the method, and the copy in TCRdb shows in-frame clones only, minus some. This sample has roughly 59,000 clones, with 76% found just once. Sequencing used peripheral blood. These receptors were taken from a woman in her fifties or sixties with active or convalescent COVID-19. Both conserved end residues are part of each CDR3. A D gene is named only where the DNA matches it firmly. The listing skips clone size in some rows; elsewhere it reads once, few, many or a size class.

CDR3 DNA: TGTGCCAGCTCAAGGCAGGGGGCGGGCACTGAAGCTTTCTTT
CDR3 protein: CASSRQGAGTEAFF
J gene: TRBJ1-1
clone size: .
CDR3 length: 14
D gene: TRBD1
V gene: TRBV18

CDR3 DNA: TGCAGTGCTACATCCAACAATGAGCAGTTCTTC
CDR3 protein: CSATSNNEQFF
J gene: TRBJ2-1
clone size: .
CDR3 length: 11
D gene: .
V gene: TRBV20-1

CDR3 DNA: TGTGCCAGCAGCTCCGCGGGGGGCACAGATACGCAGTATTTT
CDR3 protein: CASSSAGGTDTQYF
J gene: TRBJ2-3
clone size: .
CDR3 length: 14
D gene: TRBD2
V gene: TRBV5-6

CDR3 DNA: TGTGCCAGCAGCCCTGGGGGGGGCAGGTCAGAGACCCAGTACTTC
CDR3 protein: CASSPGGGRSETQYF
J gene: TRBJ2-5
clone size: .
CDR3 length: 15
D gene: .
V gene: TRBV11-2

CDR3 DNA: TGTGCCAGTAGTCCCCAGGGGACTAGCGGGGATTACGAGCAGTACTTC
CDR3 protein: CASSPQGTSGDYEQYF
J gene: TRBJ2-7
clone size: few
CDR3 length: 16
D gene: TRBD2
V gene: TRBV19

CDR3 DNA: TGTGCCAGCAGTTACGCGCCGGTTGACACTGGAAACACCATATATTTT
CDR3 protein: CASSYAPVDTGNTIYF
J gene: TRBJ1-3
clone size: once
CDR3 length: 16
D gene: .
V gene: TRBV6-6

CDR3 DNA: TGTGCCAGCAGTTATGTGCCGGGGAGAACCTACAATGAGCAGTTCTTC
CDR3 protein: CASSYVPGRTYNEQFF
J gene: TRBJ2-1
clone size: .
CDR3 length: 16
D gene: .
V gene: TRBV6-2/TRBV6-3

CDR3 DNA: TGTGCCAGCTCACTGGGACTAGCGGGAGGATCCGAGGACAATGAGCAGTTCTTC
CDR3 protein: CASSLGLAGGSEDNEQFF
J gene: TRBJ2-1
clone size: .
CDR3 length: 18
D gene: TRBD2
V gene: TRBV18

CDR3 DNA: TGTGCCAGCAGCTTAGGGCGGGAGGGTACCTACGAGCAGTACTTC
CDR3 protein: CASSLGREGTYEQYF
J gene: TRBJ2-7
clone size: .
CDR3 length: 15
D gene: TRBD2
V gene: TRBV11-2

CDR3 DNA: TGTGCCAGCACCAGGGGGGAGCAGTACTTC
CDR3 protein: CASTRGEQYF
J gene: TRBJ2-7
clone size: .
CDR3 length: 10
D gene: .
V gene: TRBV21-1

CDR3 DNA: TGCAGCGTTGAAGATCGCAGGGACTATGGCTACACCTTC
CDR3 protein: CSVEDRRDYGYTF
J gene: TRBJ1-2
clone size: .
CDR3 length: 13
D gene: .
V gene: TRBV29-1

CDR3 DNA: TGCGCCAGCAGCCAACCGGACAGCGCGATGGGGGGCTACACCTTC
CDR3 protein: CASSQPDSAMGGYTF
J gene: TRBJ1-2
clone size: .
CDR3 length: 15
D gene: .
V gene: TRBV4-3

CDR3 DNA: TGTGCCAGCAGCGACTTAGTTCAGTATAGCGTTAGCGAGCAGTACTTC
CDR3 protein: CASSDLVQYSVSEQYF
J gene: TRBJ2-7
clone size: .
CDR3 length: 16
D gene: .
V gene: TRBV7-2

CDR3 DNA: TGTGCCAGCAGCCCAGGACTAGCGGGTTCCCGAGGCACAGATACGCAGTATTTT
CDR3 protein: CASSPGLAGSRGTDTQYF
J gene: TRBJ2-3
clone size: .
CDR3 length: 18
D gene: TRBD2
V gene: TRBV5-4

CDR3 DNA: TGTGCCTGGAGTGTGGGACAGGGGGCTTATGGCTACACCTTC
CDR3 protein: CAWSVGQGAYGYTF
J gene: TRBJ1-2
clone size: .
CDR3 length: 14
D gene: TRBD1
V gene: TRBV30

CDR3 DNA: TGCGCCAGCAGCTTGGCCGTAGGGGCGAACACCGGGGAGCTGTTTTTT
CDR3 protein: CASSLAVGANTGELFF
J gene: TRBJ2-2
clone size: once
CDR3 length: 16
D gene: .
V gene: TRBV5-1

CDR3 DNA: TGTGCCAGCAGCTTAGATAGGGGGACTAGCACCGGGGATAGGCAGTTCTTC
CDR3 protein: CASSLDRGTSTGDRQFF
J gene: TRBJ2-1
clone size: .
CDR3 length: 17
D gene: TRBD2
V gene: TRBV11-3

CDR3 DNA: TGCGCCAGCAGCCAAGAAGACAGGGGCTACACTGAAGCTTTCTTT
CDR3 protein: CASSQEDRGYTEAFF
J gene: TRBJ1-1
clone size: .
CDR3 length: 15
D gene: TRBD1
V gene: TRBV4-1

CDR3 DNA: TGTGCCAGCAGTTGGACAGGATATGGCTACACCTTC
CDR3 protein: CASSWTGYGYTF
J gene: TRBJ1-2
clone size: .
CDR3 length: 12
D gene: TRBD1
V gene: TRBV6-2/TRBV6-3

CDR3 DNA: TGTGCCAGCAGCTTAGTAGGACCAGGGGGCTACGAGCAGTACTTC
CDR3 protein: CASSLVGPGGYEQYF
J gene: TRBJ2-7
clone size: .
CDR3 length: 15
D gene: TRBD1
V gene: TRBV7-9

CDR3 DNA: TGTGCCAGCAGCCAAGCAACAGGTCAGCCCCAGCATTTT
CDR3 protein: CASSQATGQPQHF
J gene: TRBJ1-5
clone size: .
CDR3 length: 13
D gene: .
V gene: TRBV4-2

CDR3 DNA: TGCGCCAGCAGCCAAGAGACAGGGAGAAACGAGCCCCAGCATTTT
CDR3 protein: CASSQETGRNEPQHF
J gene: TRBJ1-5
clone size: .
CDR3 length: 15
D gene: TRBD1
V gene: TRBV4-1

CDR3 DNA: TGTGCCAGCAGTGAAGGTATAGGGGCTAATAATTCACCCCTCCACTTT
CDR3 protein: CASSEGIGANNSPLHF
J gene: TRBJ1-6
clone size: .
CDR3 length: 16
D gene: .
V gene: TRBV6-1

CDR3 DNA: TGCAGTGCTAGTGGAGCAGGGCATGGCTACACCTTC
CDR3 protein: CSASGAGHGYTF
J gene: TRBJ1-2
clone size: .
CDR3 length: 12
D gene: .
V gene: TRBV20-1

CDR3 DNA: TGTGCCAGCAGCCACGCCCGGCGGGGGGATAATCAGCCCCAGCATTTT
CDR3 protein: CASSHARRGDNQPQHF
J gene: TRBJ1-5
clone size: .
CDR3 length: 16
D gene: .
V gene: TRBV5-7

CDR3 DNA: TGTGCCAGCAGCTTGAATCAACAGGGCTACCAAAAACTGTTTTTT
CDR3 protein: CASSLNQQGYQKLFF
J gene: TRBJ1-4
clone size: .
CDR3 length: 15
D gene: .
V gene: TRBV7-2

CDR3 DNA: TGTGCCAGCAGTTACTCGAGGGCCGTTGAAGCTTTCTTT
CDR3 protein: CASSYSRAVEAFF
J gene: TRBJ1-1
clone size: .
CDR3 length: 13
D gene: .
V gene: TRBV6-5